This entry is about one TCR beta chain. CDR3 length: 15 residues. Per the germline V gene, CDR1 is SGHDN and CDR2 is FVKESK. V lost 2 bases and J lost 3; bases outside the gene matches: 2. The sample belongs to a study of siplizumab effects on memory and regulatory T cells. The study assayed some 100,000 TCR templates per sample. Method: immunoSEQ multiplex PCR; TCRdb's copy keeps in-frame clones and lacks some. The table has some 65,000 clones, approximately 88% seen once. The V call is TRBV14, the J call TRBJ2-3; 10 bases line up with TRBD1. The clonotype was recovered from a human donor in good health. Sequencing was performed on Tregs sorted from blood. This chain's CDR3 is CASSQLGQGTDTQYF. Here the CDR3 DNA reads TGTGCCAGCAGCCAACTGGGACAGGGGACAGATACGCAGTATTTT.